This T cell receptor beta chain was recorded in a study of cytomegalovirus exposure and HLA in healthy donors. The length of the CDR3 is 15 residues. Looked up from germline, CDR1 is SGHVS and CDR2 is FQNEAQ. V lost 1 base to trimming and J lost 6 bases; unmatched junction nucleotides: 4. Worth noting for this clone: Its antigen is not known. Other DNA sequences of this sample code for an identical CDR3.

Study-level findings and limits: Among donors in an Asian-associated ancestry cluster, a later analysis reportedly found fewer N-insertions than the approximately 700-donor mean. Presence/absence comparisons presumed near-even sequencing depth among donors.

This PCR relied on a set of 60 Vbeta primers and 13 Jbeta primers. Profiled with immunoSEQ multiplex PCR; TCRdb holds only in-frame clones, not every one. Of approximately 100,000 clones in the sample, about three quarters were seen once. Sequenced sample: PBMCs. The chain has TRBV7-8 and TRBJ2-1; 9 nucleotides align to TRBD2. The origin of this receptor is a man in his forties in good health and CMV-seronegative. CDR3 protein: CASSLGGLASNEQFF. CDR3 sequence (DNA): TGTGCCAGCAGCTTAGGGGGACTAGCAAGCAATGAGCAGTTCTTC.